The rows below give T cell receptor beta chains drawn from one sample of a study of blood T cell repertoires in COVID-19. Sequencing was performed with immunoSEQ multiplex PCR; in TCRdb, only in-frame clones are kept and a portion is missing. The data contain more than 250,000 clones, 80% to 95% of them singletons. Sample: PBMCs or T cells enriched from blood (not recorded which). The origin of the receptors is a woman in her twenties or thirties who had recovered from COVID-19. Each CDR3 is given without its conserved first and last residue. Fields, in order: D gene, V gene, J gene, CDR3 protein. A D gene is named only where the DNA matches it firmly.

NA	TRBV28	TRBJ1-5	ASSGLGGNQPQH
TRBD1	TRBV19	TRBJ1-1	ASSKPGQGGGNTEAF
NA	TRBV7-9	TRBJ1-5	ASSLSGSDQPQH
NA	TRBV5-4	TRBJ2-1	ASSERGGPHEQF
NA	TRBV7-9	TRBJ2-3	ASPKALSTDTQY
NA	TRBV7-9	TRBJ1-5	ASSLGGDQPQH
TRBD1	TRBV13	TRBJ2-2	ASSPEGALAGELF
NA	TRBV19	TRBJ2-3	ASTHNTDTQY
NA	TRBV30	TRBJ1-3	AWSVAHGNTIY
NA	TRBV19	TRBJ1-2	ANTPSRALGYT
TRBD2	TRBV10-3	TRBJ2-5	AISSTSGHQTQY
NA	TRBV29-1	TRBJ2-7	SVAKTEGLYEQY
NA	TRBV4-1	TRBJ1-6	ASSQSGTDNSPLH
NA	TRBV7-9	TRBJ2-5	ASSFLVAGSRETQY
NA	TRBV18	TRBJ2-7	ASSPAGYEQY
NA	TRBV19	TRBJ1-5	ASSISGDGQPQH
TRBD1	TRBV2	TRBJ1-2	ASSEGRGLGYT
TRBD1	TRBV15	TRBJ1-5	ATRQGADQPQH
NA	TRBV12-2	TRBJ1-5	ASRLGGGTGFQPQH
NA	TRBV18	TRBJ2-1	ASSPGLPSHNEQF
TRBD1	TRBV28	TRBJ1-5	ASSTRQGRQPQH
TRBD2	TRBV28	TRBJ2-7	ASSPSGSYEQY
TRBD2	TRBV11-3	TRBJ2-5	ASSPGLAGGPETQY
NA	TRBV27	TRBJ2-5	ASSFRQNQETQY
TRBD2	TRBV2	TRBJ2-5	ASRDRTSGVLETQY
NA	TRBV9	TRBJ2-1	ASSVGGLSYNEQF
NA	TRBV5-1	TRBJ1-2	ASSSGSNYGYT
NA	TRBV7-6	TRBJ1-6	ASSFIGSMRSPLH
NA	TRBV30	TRBJ2-1	AWTDRFNEQF
TRBD1	TRBV7-9	TRBJ2-7	ASSLEVRGKGYEQY
TRBD2	TRBV4-1	TRBJ2-1	ASSQVRLAGGYEQF
TRBD1	TRBV19	TRBJ2-6	ASSDRGASGANVLT
TRBD2	TRBV4-3	TRBJ2-3	ASSQDYSGRASLTDTQY